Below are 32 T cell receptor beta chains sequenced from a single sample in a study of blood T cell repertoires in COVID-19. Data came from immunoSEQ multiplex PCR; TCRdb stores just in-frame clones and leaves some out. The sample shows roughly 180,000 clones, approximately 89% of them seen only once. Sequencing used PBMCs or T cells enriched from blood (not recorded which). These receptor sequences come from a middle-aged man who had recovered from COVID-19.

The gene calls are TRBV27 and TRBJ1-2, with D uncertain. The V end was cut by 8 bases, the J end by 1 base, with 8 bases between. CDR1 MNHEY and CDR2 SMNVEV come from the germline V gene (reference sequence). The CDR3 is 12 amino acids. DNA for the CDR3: TGTGCCAGCGAGGGTAGTAACTATGGCTACACCTTC. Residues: CASEGSNYGYTF.

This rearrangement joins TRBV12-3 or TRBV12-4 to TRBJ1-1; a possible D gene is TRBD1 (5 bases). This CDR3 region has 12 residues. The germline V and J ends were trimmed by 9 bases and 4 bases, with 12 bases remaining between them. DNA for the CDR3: TGTGCCAGTGGGGAGGGGAGCACTGAAGCTTTCTTT. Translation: CASGEGSTEAFF.

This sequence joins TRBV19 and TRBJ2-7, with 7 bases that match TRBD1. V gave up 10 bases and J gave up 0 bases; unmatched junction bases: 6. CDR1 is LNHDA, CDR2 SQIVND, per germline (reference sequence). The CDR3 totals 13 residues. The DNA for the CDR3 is TGTGCCACGACAGGGACGGGCTCCTACGAGCAGTACTTC. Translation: CATTGTGSYEQYF.

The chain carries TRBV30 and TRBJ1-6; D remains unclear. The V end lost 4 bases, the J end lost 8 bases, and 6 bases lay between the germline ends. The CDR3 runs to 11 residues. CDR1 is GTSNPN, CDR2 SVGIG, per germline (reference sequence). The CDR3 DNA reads TGTGCCTGGAATATTGATTCACCCCTCCACTTT. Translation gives CAWNIDSPLHF.

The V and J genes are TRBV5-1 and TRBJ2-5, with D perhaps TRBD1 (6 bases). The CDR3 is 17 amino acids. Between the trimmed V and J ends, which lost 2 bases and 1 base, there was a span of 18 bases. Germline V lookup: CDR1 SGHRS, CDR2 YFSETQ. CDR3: CASSFGPAHRAQETQYF. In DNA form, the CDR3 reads TGCGCCAGCAGCTTCGGCCCCGCCCACAGGGCCCAAGAGACCCAGTACTTC. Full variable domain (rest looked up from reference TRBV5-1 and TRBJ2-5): KAGVTQTPRYLIKTRGQQVTLSCSPISGHRSVSWYQQTPGQGLQFLFEYFSETQRNKGNFPGRFSGRQFSNSRSEMNVSTLELGDSALYLCASSFGPAHRAQETQYFGPGTRLLVL.

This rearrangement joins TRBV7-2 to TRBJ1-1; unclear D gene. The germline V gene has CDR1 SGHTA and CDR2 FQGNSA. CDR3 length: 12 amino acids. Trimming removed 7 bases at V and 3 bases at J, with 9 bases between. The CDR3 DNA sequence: TGTGCCAGCACAGAGGTTTACACTGAAGCTTTCTTT. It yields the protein CASTEVYTEAFF.

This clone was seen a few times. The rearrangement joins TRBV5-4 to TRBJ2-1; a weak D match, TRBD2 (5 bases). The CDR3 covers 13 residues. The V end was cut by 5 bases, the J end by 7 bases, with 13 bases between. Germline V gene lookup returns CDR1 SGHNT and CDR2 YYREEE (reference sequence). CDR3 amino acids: CASREVSLNEQFF. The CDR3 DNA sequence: TGTGCCAGCAGGGAGGTCTCCTTAAATGAGCAGTTCTTC.

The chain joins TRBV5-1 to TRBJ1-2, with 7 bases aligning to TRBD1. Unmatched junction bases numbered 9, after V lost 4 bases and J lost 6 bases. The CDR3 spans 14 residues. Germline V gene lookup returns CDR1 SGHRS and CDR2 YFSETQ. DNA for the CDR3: TGCGCCAGCAGCCCAGGAGGGACAGCAGATGGCTACACCTTC. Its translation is CASSPGGTADGYTF.

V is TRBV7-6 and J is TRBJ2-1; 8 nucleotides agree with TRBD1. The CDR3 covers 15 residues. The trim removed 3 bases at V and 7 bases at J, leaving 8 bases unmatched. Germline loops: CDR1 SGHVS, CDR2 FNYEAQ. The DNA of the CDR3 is TGTGCCAGCAGCTTCGAAGGACAGGGATCTAATGAGCAGTTCTTC. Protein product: CASSFEGQGSNEQFF.

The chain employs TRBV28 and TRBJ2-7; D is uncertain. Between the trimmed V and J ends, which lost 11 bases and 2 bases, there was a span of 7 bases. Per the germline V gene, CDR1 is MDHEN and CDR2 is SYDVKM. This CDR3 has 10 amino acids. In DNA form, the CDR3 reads TGTGCCGCGTCCACCTACGAGCAGTACTTC. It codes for CAASTYEQYF.

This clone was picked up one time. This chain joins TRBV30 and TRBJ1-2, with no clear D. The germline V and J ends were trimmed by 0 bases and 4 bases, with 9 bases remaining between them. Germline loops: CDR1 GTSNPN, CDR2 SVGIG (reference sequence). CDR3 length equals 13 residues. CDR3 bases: TGTGCCTGGAGTGTCCCAGGCCTCTATGGCTACACCTTC. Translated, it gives CAWSVPGLYGYTF.

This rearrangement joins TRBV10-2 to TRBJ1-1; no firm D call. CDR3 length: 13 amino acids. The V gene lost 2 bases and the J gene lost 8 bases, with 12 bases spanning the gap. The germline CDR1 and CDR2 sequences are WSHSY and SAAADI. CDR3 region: CASSETHVQEAFF. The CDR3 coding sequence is TGCGCCAGCAGTGAGACGCATGTGCAGGAAGCTTTCTTT.

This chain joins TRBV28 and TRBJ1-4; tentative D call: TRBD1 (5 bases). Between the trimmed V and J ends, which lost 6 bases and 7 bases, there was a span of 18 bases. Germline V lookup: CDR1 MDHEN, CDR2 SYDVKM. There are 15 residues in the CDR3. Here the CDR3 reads CASSLSTAPIEKLFF. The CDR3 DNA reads TGTGCCAGCAGCCTATCGACAGCCCCGATTGAAAAACTGTTTTTT.

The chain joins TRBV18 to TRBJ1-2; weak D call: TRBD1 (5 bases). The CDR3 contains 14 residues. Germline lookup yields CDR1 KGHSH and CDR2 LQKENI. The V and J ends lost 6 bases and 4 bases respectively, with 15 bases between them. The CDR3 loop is CASSVGLGGYGYTF. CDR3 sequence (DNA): TGTGCCAGCTCGGTGGGACTCGGCGGCTATGGCTACACCTTC.

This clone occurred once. CDR3 region: CASSKSGYNEQFF. CDR3 nucleotides: TGTGCCAGTAGTAAATCAGGTTACAATGAGCAGTTCTTC. The chain links TRBV19 to TRBJ2-1, with D uncertain. V lost 4 bases to trimming and J lost 4 bases, with 8 bases between them. The CDR3 extends over 13 amino acids. Germline loops: CDR1 LNHDA, CDR2 SQIVND (reference sequence).

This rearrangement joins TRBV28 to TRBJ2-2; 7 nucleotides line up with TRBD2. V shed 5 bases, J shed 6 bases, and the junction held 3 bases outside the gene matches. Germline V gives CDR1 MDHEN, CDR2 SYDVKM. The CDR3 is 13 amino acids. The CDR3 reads CASSRTSAGELFF. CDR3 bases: TGTGCCAGCAGTCGCACTAGCGCCGGGGAGCTGTTTTTT.

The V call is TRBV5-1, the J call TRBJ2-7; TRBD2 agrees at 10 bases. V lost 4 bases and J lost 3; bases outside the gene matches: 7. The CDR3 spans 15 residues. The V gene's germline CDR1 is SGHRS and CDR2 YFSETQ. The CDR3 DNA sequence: TGCGCCAGCAGCGATCGGACTAGCGGCGTCTACGAGCAGTACTTC. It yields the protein CASSDRTSGVYEQYF.

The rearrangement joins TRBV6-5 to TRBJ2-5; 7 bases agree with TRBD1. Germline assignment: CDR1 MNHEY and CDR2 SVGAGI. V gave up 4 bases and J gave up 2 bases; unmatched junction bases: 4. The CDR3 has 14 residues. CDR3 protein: CASSSGTAQETQYF. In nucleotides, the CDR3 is TGTGCCAGCAGTTCCGGGACAGCTCAAGAGACCCAGTACTTC.

This CDR3 is CASSQDLEAANYGYTF. As DNA, the CDR3 is TGCGCCAGCAGCCAAGATCTAGAAGCGGCTAACTATGGCTACACCTTC. V is TRBV4-1 and J is TRBJ1-2, with D unclear. V was cut by 0 bases and J by 0 bases, with 11 bases left in between. The germline V gene encodes CDR1 MGHRA and CDR2 YSYEKL. CDR3 length equals 16 residues.

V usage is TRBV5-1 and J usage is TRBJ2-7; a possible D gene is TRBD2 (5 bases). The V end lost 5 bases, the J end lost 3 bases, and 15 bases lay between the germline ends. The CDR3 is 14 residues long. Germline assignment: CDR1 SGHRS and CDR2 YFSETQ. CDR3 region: CASRRGQANYEQYF. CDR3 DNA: TGCGCCAGCAGGAGAGGGCAGGCCAACTACGAGCAGTACTTC.

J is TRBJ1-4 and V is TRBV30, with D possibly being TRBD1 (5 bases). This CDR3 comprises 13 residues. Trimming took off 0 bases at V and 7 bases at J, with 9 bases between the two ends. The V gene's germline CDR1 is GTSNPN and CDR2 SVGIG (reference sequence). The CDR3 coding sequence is TGTGCCTGGAGTGTACGGCAGGGTGAAAAACTGTTTTTT. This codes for CAWSVRQGEKLFF.

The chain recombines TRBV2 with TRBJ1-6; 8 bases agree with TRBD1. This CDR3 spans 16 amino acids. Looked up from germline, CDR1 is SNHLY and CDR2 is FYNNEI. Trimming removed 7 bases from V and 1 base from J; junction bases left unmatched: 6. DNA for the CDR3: TGTGCCAGCAACTCGGACAGGGCGTCCTATAATTCACCCCTCCACTTT. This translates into CASNSDRASYNSPLHF.

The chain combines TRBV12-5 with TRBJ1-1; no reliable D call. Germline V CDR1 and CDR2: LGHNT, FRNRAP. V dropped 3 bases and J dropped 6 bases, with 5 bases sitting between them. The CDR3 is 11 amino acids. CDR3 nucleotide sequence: TGTGCTAGTGGTTTTGTCGCTGAAGCTTTCTTT. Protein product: CASGFVAEAFF.

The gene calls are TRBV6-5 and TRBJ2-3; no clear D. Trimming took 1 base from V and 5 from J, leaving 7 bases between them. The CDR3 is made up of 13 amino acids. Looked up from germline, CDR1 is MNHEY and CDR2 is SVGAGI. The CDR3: CASSYYAKDTQYF. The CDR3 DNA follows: TGTGCCAGCAGTTACTATGCGAAAGATACGCAGTATTTT.

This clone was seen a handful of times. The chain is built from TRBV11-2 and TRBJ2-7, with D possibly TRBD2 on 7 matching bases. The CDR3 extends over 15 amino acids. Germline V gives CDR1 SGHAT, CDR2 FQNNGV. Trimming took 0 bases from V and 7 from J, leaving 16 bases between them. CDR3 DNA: TGTGCCAGCAGCTTAGACCCGCGGGGGCGAGGAGAGCAGTACTTC. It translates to CASSLDPRGRGEQYF.

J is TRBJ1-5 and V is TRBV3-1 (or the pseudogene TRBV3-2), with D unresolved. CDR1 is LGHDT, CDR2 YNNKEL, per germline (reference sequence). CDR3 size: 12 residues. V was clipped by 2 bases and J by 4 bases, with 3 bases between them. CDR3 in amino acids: CASSQPNQPQHF. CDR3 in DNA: TGTGCCAGCAGCCAACCTAATCAGCCCCAGCATTTT.

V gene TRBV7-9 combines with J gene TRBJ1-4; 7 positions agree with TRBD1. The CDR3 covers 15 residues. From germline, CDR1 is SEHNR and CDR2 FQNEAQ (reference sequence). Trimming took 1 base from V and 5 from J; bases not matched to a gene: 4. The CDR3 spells CASSLEGTANEKLFF. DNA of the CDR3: TGTGCCAGCAGCTTAGAAGGGACAGCGAATGAAAAACTGTTTTTT.

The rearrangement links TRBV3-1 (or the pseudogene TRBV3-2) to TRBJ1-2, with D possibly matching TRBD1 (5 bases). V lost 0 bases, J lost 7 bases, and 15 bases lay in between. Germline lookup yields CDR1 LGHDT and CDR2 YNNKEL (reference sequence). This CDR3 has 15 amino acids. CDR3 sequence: CASSQEAQGIIGYTF. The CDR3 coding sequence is TGTGCCAGCAGCCAAGAAGCGCAGGGAATCATTGGCTACACCTTC.

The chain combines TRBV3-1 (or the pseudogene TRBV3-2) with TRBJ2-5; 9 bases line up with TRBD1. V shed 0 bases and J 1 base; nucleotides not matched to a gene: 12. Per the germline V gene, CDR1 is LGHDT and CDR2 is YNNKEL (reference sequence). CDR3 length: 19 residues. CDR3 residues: CASSQELMFGQGLQETQYF. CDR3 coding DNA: TGTGCCAGCAGCCAAGAGTTAATGTTTGGACAGGGGCTCCAAGAGACCCAGTACTTC.

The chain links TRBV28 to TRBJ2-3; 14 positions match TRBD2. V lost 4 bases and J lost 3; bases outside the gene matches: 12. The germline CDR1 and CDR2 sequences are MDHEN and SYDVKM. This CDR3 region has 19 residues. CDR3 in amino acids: CASSSPGLAGGHGTDTQYF. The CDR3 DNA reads TGTGCCAGCAGTTCACCCGGACTAGCGGGAGGACATGGTACAGATACGCAGTATTTT.

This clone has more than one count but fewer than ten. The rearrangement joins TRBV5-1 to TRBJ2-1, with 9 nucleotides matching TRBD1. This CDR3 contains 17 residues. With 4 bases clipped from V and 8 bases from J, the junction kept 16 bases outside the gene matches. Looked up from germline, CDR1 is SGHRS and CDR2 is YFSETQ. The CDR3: CASSLQTGTGFMDEQFF. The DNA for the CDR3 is TGCGCCAGCAGCCTTCAAACCGGGACAGGGTTTATGGATGAGCAGTTCTTC.

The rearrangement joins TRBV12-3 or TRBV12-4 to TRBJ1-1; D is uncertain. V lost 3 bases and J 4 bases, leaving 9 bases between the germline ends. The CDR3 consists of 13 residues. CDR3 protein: CASSLGSTTEAFF. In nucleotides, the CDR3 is TGTGCCAGCAGTTTGGGCTCGACCACTGAAGCTTTCTTT.